A single sample is the source of the 9 T cell receptor beta chains below, sequenced in a study of T cells after posttransplantation cyclophosphamide. Treatment was busulfan-fludarabine conditioning, a marrow graft, and cyclophosphamide on days +3 and +4. Generated by immunoSEQ multiplex PCR, the TCRdb table keeps only in-frame clones and is missing some. The table shows 9,500 to 12,000 clones, with under 95% occurring only once. Sequenced here: PBMCs, sampled after allogeneic stem cell transplant with posttransplant cyclophosphamide. The receptors stem from a female patient aged 30 to 40 who received an allogeneic stem cell transplant from an unrelated donor, was CMV-positive, and had no GVHD. T cells may partly derive from the graft donor.

This chain joins TRBV25-1 and TRBJ1-2; maybe TRBD1 (5 bases). CDR3 length equals 15 residues. The germline V and J ends were trimmed by 0 bases and 8 bases, with 16 bases remaining between them. Germline V gene sequence: CDR1 MGHDK, CDR2 SYGVNS. The CDR3 coding sequence is TGTGCCAGCAGTGAATATATAGAAGGGGTTCGCGGCTACACCTTC. This sequence encodes CASSEYIEGVRGYTF.

CDR3 region: CASSLGGTGDYEQYF. In DNA, the CDR3 is TGTGCCAGCAGCTTAGGAGGGACAGGGGACTACGAGCAGTACTTC. The chain carries TRBV7-6 and TRBJ2-7; 10 nucleotides match TRBD1. Germline loops: CDR1 SGHVS, CDR2 FNYEAQ. This CDR3 has 15 amino acids. V trimming: 1 base; J trimming: 3 bases; junction bases outside the gene matches: 3.

The V gene is TRBV2, the J gene TRBJ1-5; TRBD1 matches 10 bases. CDR3 length: 15 amino acids. The V gene end was trimmed by 5 bases and the J gene end by 3 bases; junction bases not matched to a gene: 4. The germline V gene encodes CDR1 SNHLY and CDR2 FYNNEI. As DNA, the CDR3 is TGTGCCAGCAGTCCCGGGACAGGGGTCAATCAGCCCCAGCATTTT. It encodes CASSPGTGVNQPQHF.

The J gene is TRBJ2-3, the V gene TRBV10-3; D is possibly TRBD2 (6 bases). The germline CDR1 and CDR2 sequences are ENHRY and SYGVKD. Trimming stripped 8 bases from V and 5 bases from J, with 17 bases between. The CDR3 runs to 14 residues. CDR3 sequence (DNA): TGTGCCATCCTCCGGGACGCCGGGGGAGATACGCAGTATTTT. Amino acids: CAILRDAGGDTQYF.

The DNA of the CDR3 is TGTGCCAGCAGCCACGTCGGGACAGATACGCAGTATTTT. Amino acids: CASSHVGTDTQYF. This chain links TRBV13 with TRBJ2-3; D gene uncertain. The CDR3 extends over 13 amino acids. Germline V CDR1 and CDR2: PRHDT, FYEKMQ (reference sequence). Trimming took 5 bases from V and 3 from J, leaving 9 bases between them.

The rearrangement joins TRBV27 to TRBJ1-2; 8 positions agree with TRBD1. J was trimmed by 2 bases and V by 6 bases; bases with no gene match: 11. The CDR3 is made up of 16 amino acids. Per germline, CDR1 MNHEY and CDR2 SMNVEV (reference sequence). In DNA, the CDR3 is TGTGCCAGCAGCTTAGAATGGGACAGGAGGAACTATGGCTACACCTTC. Its protein is CASSLEWDRRNYGYTF.

The count of this clone is one. V gene TRBV27 combines with J gene TRBJ1-4; 8 bases match TRBD1. The CDR3 totals 13 residues. Germline V lookup: CDR1 MNHEY, CDR2 SMNVEV (reference sequence). V trimming: 6 bases; J trimming: 8 bases; junction bases outside the gene matches: 5. The CDR3 sequence: CASSPTGEEKLFF. The CDR3 region has the DNA TGTGCCAGCAGCCCGACAGGGGAAGAAAAACTGTTTTTT.

V and J are TRBV6-1 and TRBJ1-2; D ambiguous. V shed 4 bases and J shed 0 bases, with 9 bases lying between them. The V gene's germline CDR1 is MNHNS and CDR2 SASEGT. The CDR3 loop spans 14 amino acids. The DNA for the CDR3 is TGTGCCAGCAGTGTCAAGGGAGCTAACTATGGCTACACCTTC. Protein sequence: CASSVKGANYGYTF.

The chain employs TRBV6-6 and TRBJ1-5, with 8 bases lining up with TRBD1. Germline V gives CDR1 MNHNY, CDR2 SVGAGI (reference sequence). This CDR3 contains 15 residues. V shed 5 bases, J shed 5 bases, and the junction held 8 bases outside the gene matches. The CDR3 protein is CASSIRNRGDQPQHF. Written as DNA, the CDR3 is TGTGCCAGCAGTATCAGAAACAGGGGGGATCAGCCCCAGCATTTT.